This TCR beta chain was identified in a study of T cells after posttransplantation cyclophosphamide. The assay was immunoSEQ multiplex PCR, and TCRdb's table has in-frame clones only and misses some. The data contain roughly 20,000 clones, approximately 98% of them singletons. Cells defined as naive were viable CD3+CD4+ or CD3+CD8+ and CCR7+CD45RA+CD45RO-CD95-CD27+CD28+. This related bone marrow graft donor gave peripheral blood on the day of marrow donation. Per the germline V gene, CDR1 is MDHEN and CDR2 is SYDVKM. V was trimmed by 6 bases and J by 5 bases, leaving 22 bases between them. The CDR3 totals 16 residues. This clone has a single count.

The sequence was obtained from a man in his forties in good health, CMV-negative, and a related stem cell transplant donor. The sample consisted of naive CD4+ T cells sorted from PBMCs. V usage is TRBV28 and J usage is TRBJ1-2; D may be TRBD1 (6 bases). CDR3 in amino acids: CASRNLGQGSPYGYTF. CDR3 nucleotide sequence: TGTGCCAGCAGAAACCTGGGGCAGGGGTCTCCGTATGGCTACACCTTC.